The source of this TCR beta chain is a study of T-cell reconstitution after alpha-beta-depleted transplantation in children. Findings and caveats of the study: T-cell counts and diversity at one year post-transplant came mainly from newly produced T cells. Several hundred expanded graft clones reportedly gave rise to the alpha-beta T cells present about two months after transplant.

The CDR3 is 16 amino acids. CDR1 is SGHKS, CDR2 YYEKEE, per germline (reference sequence). V gave up 0 bases and J gave up 6 bases; unmatched junction bases: 6. Preparation of the TCRbeta library was carried out with unique molecular identifiers. MiXCR was run by TCRdb on the PCR reads, yielding one entry per CDR3 protein. The data contain around 960,000 distinct CDR3 sequences, about 30% of them singletons. Note on this clonotype: As yet, its antigen is unknown.

This receptor was identified in a boy less than two years old who had a stem cell transplant for SCID, so the T cells may come from the graft donor. Specimen: PBMCs, mostly from graft donor cells, collected 360 days after TCRalphabeta/CD19-depleted stem cell transplant. The chain is built from TRBV5-5 and TRBJ2-5; 12 nucleotides agree with TRBD1. CDR3 residues: CASSLAGTGGVKTQYF. The CDR3 nucleotides read TGTGCCAGCAGCTTGGCCGGGACAGGGGGCGTAAAGACCCAGTACTTC.